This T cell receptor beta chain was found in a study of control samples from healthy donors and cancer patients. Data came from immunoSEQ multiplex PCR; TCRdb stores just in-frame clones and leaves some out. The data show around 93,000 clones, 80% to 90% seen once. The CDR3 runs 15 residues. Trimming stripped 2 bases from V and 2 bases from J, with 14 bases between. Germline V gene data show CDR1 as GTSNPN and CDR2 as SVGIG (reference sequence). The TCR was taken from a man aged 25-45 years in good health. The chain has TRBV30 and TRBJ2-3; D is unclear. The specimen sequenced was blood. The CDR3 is CAWSRSPQNTDTQYF. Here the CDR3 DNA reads TGTGCCTGGAGTAGATCCCCGCAAAACACAGATACGCAGTATTTT. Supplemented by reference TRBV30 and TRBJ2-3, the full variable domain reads SQTIHQWPATLVQPVGSPLSLECTVEGTSNPNLYWYRQAAGRGLQLLFYSVGIGQISSEVPQNLSASRPQDRQFILSSKKLLLSDSGFYLCAWSRSPQNTDTQYFGPGTRLTVL.